This T cell receptor (beta chain) was sequenced during a study of T cells in Graves' hyperthyroidism and ophthalmopathy. Broader study findings: Median prediction lead before ophthalmopathy onset was about 6.3 months with the model.

In regard to this clonotype: Antigen specificity is unknown. This is likely a read error, given that the CDR3 carries no conserved phenylalanine or tryptophan at its end.

Germline CDR1 is SNHLY and CDR2 is FYNNEI. Trimming left V 3 bases short and J 4 bases short, with 10 bases between. CDR3 length: 14 amino acids. What was amplified from RNA transcripts were TCR beta CDR3 regions. TCR CDR3 regions were first amplified by RT-PCR with HTBI primers. TCRdb independently ran MiXCR on the multiplex PCR reads; one entry per CDR3 protein. The table records about 98,000 distinct CDR3 sequences, approximately 42% of them present only once. This sequence was found in a woman aged 25 to 39 with Graves' hyperthyroidism. V and J are TRBV2 and TRBJ1-5; possible D gene TRBD1, 6 bases. Sequencing input: peripheral blood or thyroid tissue (not recorded which). In DNA, the CDR3 is TGTGCCAGCAGTGACCGGACAGCGAATCAGCCCCAGCATCTT. This codes for CASSDRTANQPQHL.